Listed below are T cell receptor beta chains from one sample, sequenced in a study of blood T cells in healthy people across ages. TCRdb processed the 5' RACE reads anew with MiXCR; each CDR3 protein has one entry. There are some 900,000 distinct CDR3 sequences in the sample; around 48% occur only once, and around 15% lies in the top ten. The sequencing input was blood. The receptor source for this set is a man in his thirties or forties in good health. CDR3s include the opening cysteine and the closing phenylalanine or tryptophan.

CDR3: CASSEGTSGGLGTQYF
V: TRBV2

CDR3: CASSQQGRGGFDTQYF
V: TRBV3-1

CDR3: CASYDRVYEQYF
V: TRBV27

CDR3: CSASGLKMEQETQYF
V: TRBV20-1

CDR3: CASSAAGLGETQYF
V: TRBV6-1

CDR3: CASSLIGTAGNTEAFF
V: TRBV7-3

CDR3: CASSWDIEQFF
V: TRBV5-6

CDR3: CASSRGLREYHGYTF
V: TRBV3-1

CDR3: CASSLEVSVPSEQYF
V: TRBV5-1

CDR3: CASSAWGGRTDTQYF
V: TRBV9

CDR3: CASSPAASGVLAYNEQFF
V: TRBV12-3/TRBV12-4

CDR3: CASSRRDNEQFF
V: TRBV19

CDR3: CASKPWSLAGVTGELFF
V: TRBV27

CDR3: CASSSSRTGGFKNIQYF
V: TRBV6-2/TRBV6-3

CDR3: CASSEQGAGGYTF
V: TRBV2

CDR3: CASSDLFSSAADTQYF
V: TRBV6-4

CDR3: CASSFRGTGGLGRNSNQPQHF
V: TRBV27

CDR3: CASSQAFGFGVSYNEQFF
V: TRBV14

CDR3: CASRSGTGFYNSPLHF
V: TRBV19

CDR3: CASSKAPGNEQYF
V: TRBV21-1

CDR3: CASSQGQGGNEKLFF
V: TRBV4-2

CDR3: CASSLRASGWVQFF
V: TRBV12-3/TRBV12-4

CDR3: CASSPQTGGEKLFF
V: TRBV11-3

CDR3: CASGSLGGGSTDTQYF
V: TRBV12-5

CDR3: CASSEGGRGSEKLFF
V: TRBV25-1

CDR3: CASRVAGISTGELFF
V: TRBV6-2/TRBV6-3

CDR3: CASSLGRGGAYKEQFF
V: TRBV7-8

CDR3: CASSTGLRNTEAFF
V: TRBV6-1

CDR3: CASNREPCKFF
V: TRBV5-1

CDR3: CASSLSFGLYSNQPQHF
V: TRBV7-8

CDR3: CASSVGWGETQYF
V: TRBV7-2

CDR3: CASRPDWDSAYEQYF
V: TRBV7-2

CDR3: CAKGGRLAGGLSYNEQFF
V: TRBV6-2/TRBV6-3

CDR3: CASSYGPNLPSVSTDTQYF
V: TRBV6-2/TRBV6-3

CDR3: CASSYEPGAHEQYF
V: TRBV6-5

CDR3: CASKVHTEAFF
V: TRBV28

CDR3: CASSQKEAGHGYTF
V: TRBV4-1

CDR3: CSARTRLKGNDEQYF
V: TRBV20-1

CDR3: CASSHRASGSYEQYF
V: TRBV19

CDR3: CASSLAMGTGRFTNYGYTF
V: TRBV12-3/TRBV12-4

CDR3: CASSPHRDRSYGYTF
V: TRBV4-3

CDR3: CAGSLRTGEDKDTQYF
V: TRBV7-9

CDR3: CSARDLREDRNEQYF
V: TRBV20-1

CDR3: CASRQQGSGYGYTF
V: TRBV27

CDR3: CSSGLADTTQETQYF
V: TRBV29-1

CDR3: CASSILAGTDTQYF
V: TRBV5-1

CDR3: CSGAGAGGMGEQYF
V: TRBV20-1

CDR3: CASSSPSGGVIAKNIQYF
V: TRBV11-2

CDR3: CAGKGQKNTGELFF
V: TRBV6-1